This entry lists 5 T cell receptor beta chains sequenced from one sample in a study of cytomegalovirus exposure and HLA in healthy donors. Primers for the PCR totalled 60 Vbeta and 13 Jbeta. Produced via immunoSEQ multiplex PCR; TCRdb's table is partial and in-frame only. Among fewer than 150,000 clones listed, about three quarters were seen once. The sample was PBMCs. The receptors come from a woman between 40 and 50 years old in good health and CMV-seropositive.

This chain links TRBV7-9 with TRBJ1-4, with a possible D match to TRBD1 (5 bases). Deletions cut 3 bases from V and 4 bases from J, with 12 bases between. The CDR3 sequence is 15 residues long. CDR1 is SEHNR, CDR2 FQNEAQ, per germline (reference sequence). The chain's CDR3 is CASSLVFQGNEKLFF. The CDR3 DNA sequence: TGTGCCAGCAGCTTGGTCTTCCAGGGTAATGAAAAACTGTTTTTT.

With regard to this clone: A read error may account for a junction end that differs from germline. DNA for the CDR3: TGTGCTAGCAGCTTAGTTGGACAGACACAAGAGACCCAGTACTTC. Encoded protein: CASSLVGQTQETQYF. The chain carries TRBV7-7 and TRBJ2-5; weak D call: TRBD1 (6 bases). Germline values: CDR1 SSHAT, CDR2 FNYEAQ (reference sequence). This CDR3 spans 15 amino acids.

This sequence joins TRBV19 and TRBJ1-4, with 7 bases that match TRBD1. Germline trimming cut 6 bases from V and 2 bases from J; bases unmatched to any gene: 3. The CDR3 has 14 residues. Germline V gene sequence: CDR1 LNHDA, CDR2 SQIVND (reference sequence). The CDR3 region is CASSPQGTNEKLFF. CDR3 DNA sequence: TGTGCCAGTAGCCCACAGGGGACTAATGAAAAACTGTTTTTT.

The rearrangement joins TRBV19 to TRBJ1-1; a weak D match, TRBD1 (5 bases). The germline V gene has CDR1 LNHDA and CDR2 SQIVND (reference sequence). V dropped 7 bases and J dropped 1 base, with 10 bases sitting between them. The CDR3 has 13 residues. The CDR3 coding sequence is TGTGCCAGTACCCGGAGGGGGAACACTGAAGCTTTCTTT. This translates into CASTRRGNTEAFF.

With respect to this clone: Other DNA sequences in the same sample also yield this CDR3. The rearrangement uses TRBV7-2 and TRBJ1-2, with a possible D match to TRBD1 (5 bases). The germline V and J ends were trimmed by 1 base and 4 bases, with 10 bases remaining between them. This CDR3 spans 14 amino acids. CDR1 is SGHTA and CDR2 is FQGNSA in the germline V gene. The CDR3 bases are TGTGCCAGCAGCTTAGGCCCGGGGGGCTATGGCTACACCTTC. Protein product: CASSLGPGGYGYTF.